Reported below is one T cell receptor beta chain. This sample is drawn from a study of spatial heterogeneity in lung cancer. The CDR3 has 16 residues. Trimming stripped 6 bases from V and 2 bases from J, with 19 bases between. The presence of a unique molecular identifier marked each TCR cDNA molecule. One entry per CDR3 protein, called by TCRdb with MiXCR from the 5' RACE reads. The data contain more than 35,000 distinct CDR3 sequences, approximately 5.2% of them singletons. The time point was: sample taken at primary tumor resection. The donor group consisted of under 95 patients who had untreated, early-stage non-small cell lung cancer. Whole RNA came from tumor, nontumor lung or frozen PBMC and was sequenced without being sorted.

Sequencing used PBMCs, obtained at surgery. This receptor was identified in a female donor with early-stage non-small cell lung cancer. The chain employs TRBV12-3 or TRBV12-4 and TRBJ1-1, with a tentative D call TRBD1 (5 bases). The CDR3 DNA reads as TGTGCCAGCAGCCCTTTGGCCCAGGGCCTAAACACTGAAGCTTTCTTT. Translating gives CASSPLAQGLNTEAFF.